Sequencing of this T cell receptor beta chain was carried out in a study of T cells in localized non-small cell lung cancer. Study-level results: Investigators sequenced only a single tumor region, leaving heterogeneity possible. Uninvolved adjacent lung had more T cell clonality than any other tissue, topping tumor. Adjacent lung exhibited a median of about 56 among the 100 most abundant tumor clones.

Produced via immunoSEQ multiplex PCR; TCRdb's table is partial and in-frame only. The table has around 26,000 clones, roughly 87% seen once. V was shortened by 6 bases and J by 1 base, with 9 bases between the two germline ends. The CDR3 runs 13 residues. CDR1 is MNHEY and CDR2 is SVGAGI in the germline V gene. On this clone: The antigen is not known.

The sequence was collected from a woman aged 35 to 75 with stage I lung adenocarcinoma. The sample in question was peripheral blood, obtained before any cancer treatment. This sequence joins TRBV6-5 and TRBJ1-1, with D possibly matching TRBD1 (6 bases). The CDR3 spells CASRLDRNTEAFF. The CDR3 DNA follows: TGTGCCAGCAGACTGGACAGGAACACTGAAGCTTTCTTT.